This TCR beta chain emerged from a study of blood T cells in healthy people across ages. The study recruited healthy Caucasian donors from Russia who were aged about 6 to 95. This CDR3 has 12 amino acids. V was trimmed by 0 bases and J by 8 bases, leaving 5 bases between them. The V gene's germline CDR1 is LGHNA and CDR2 YNFKEQ. This clonotype has a count of ten or more. Then a second PCR, running roughly 7 to 11 cycles, was carried out with a sample-barcoded 5' primer and a J-beta primer mix. TCRdb re-analysed the 5' RACE reads in MiXCR, keeping a single row per CDR3 protein. Of 700,000 or so distinct CDR3 sequences in the sample, roughly two fifths were seen once.

This sequence was found in an older man in good health. This chain joins TRBV4-2 and TRBJ1-5; D remains unclear. Source material: blood. The DNA of the CDR3 is TGTGCCAGCAGCCAAGATAACGAGCCCCAGCATTTT. Encoded protein: CASSQDNEPQHF.